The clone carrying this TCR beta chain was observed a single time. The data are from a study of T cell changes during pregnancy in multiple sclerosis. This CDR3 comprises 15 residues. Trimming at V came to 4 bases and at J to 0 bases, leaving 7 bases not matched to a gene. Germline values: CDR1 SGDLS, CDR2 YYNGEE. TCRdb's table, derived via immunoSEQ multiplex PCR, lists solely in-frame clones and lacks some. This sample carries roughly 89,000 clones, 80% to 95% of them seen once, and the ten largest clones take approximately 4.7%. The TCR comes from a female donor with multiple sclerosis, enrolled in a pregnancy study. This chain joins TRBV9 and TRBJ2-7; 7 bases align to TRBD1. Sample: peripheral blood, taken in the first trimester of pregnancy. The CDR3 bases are TGTGCCAGCAGCTCAGGGACAGCTTACTCCTACGAGCAGTACTTC. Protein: CASSSGTAYSYEQYF.